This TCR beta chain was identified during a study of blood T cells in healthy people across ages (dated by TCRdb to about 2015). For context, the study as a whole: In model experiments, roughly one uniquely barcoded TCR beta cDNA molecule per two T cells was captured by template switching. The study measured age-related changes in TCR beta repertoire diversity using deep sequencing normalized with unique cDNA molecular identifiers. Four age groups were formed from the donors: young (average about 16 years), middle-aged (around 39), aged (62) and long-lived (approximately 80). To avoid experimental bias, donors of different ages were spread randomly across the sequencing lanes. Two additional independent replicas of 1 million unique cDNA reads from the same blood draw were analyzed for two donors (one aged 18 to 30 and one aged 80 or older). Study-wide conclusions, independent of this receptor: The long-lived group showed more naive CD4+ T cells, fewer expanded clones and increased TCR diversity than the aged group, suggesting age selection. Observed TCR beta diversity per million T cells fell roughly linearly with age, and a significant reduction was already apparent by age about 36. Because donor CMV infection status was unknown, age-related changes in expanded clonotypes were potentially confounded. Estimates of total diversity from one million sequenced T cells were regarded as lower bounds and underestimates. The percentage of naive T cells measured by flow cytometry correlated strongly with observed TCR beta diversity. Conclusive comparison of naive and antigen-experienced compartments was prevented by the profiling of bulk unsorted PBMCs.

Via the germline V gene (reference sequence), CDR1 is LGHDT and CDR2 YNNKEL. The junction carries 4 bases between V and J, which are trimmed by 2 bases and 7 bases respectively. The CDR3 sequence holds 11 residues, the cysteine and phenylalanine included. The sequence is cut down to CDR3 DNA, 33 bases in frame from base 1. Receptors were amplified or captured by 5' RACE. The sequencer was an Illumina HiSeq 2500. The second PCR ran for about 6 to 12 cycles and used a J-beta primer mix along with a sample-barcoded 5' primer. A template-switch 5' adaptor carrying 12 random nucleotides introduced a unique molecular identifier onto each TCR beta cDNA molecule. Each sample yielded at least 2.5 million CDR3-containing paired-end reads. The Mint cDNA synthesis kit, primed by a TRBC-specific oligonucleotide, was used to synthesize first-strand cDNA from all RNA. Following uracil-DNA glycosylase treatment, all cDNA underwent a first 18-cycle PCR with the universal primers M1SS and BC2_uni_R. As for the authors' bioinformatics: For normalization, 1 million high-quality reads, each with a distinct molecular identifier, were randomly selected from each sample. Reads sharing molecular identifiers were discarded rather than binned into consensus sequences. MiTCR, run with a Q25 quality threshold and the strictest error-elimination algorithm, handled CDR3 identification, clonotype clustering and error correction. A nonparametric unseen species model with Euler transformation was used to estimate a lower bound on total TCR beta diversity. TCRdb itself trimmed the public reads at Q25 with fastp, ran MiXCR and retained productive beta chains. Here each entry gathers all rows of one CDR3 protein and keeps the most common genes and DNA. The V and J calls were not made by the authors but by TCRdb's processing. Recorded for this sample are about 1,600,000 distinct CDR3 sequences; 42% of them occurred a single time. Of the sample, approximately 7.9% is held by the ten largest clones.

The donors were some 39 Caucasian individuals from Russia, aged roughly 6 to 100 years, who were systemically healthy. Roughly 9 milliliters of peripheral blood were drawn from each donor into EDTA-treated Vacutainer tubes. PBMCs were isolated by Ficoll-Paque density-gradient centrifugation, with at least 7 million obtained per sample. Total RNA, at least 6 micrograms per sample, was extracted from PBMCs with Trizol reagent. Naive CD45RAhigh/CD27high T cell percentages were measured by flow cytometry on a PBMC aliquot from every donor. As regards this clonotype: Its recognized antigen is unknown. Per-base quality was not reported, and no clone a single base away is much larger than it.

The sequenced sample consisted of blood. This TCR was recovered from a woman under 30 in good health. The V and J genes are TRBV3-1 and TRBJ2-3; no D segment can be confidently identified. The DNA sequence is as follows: TGTGCCAGCAGCCAACGGAATACGCAGTATTTT. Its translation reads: CASSQRNTQYF.